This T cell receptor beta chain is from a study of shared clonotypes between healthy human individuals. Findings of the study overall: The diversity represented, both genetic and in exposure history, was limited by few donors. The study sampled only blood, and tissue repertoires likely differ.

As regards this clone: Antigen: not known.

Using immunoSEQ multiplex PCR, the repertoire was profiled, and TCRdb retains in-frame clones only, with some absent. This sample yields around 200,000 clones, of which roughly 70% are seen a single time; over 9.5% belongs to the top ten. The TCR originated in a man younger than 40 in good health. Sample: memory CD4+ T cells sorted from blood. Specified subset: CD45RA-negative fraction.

The CDR3 protein is CAIQSPGSRGYEQYF. Here the CDR3 DNA reads TGTGCCATCCAATCACCCGGGAGTCGGGGCTACGAGCAGTACTTC. The rearrangement uses TRBV11-2 and TRBJ2-7; possibly TRBD2 for D (6 bases). The germline V and J ends were trimmed by 10 bases and 3 bases, with 22 bases remaining between them. The germline V gene has CDR1 SGHAT and CDR2 FQNNGV. The CDR3 runs 15 residues.